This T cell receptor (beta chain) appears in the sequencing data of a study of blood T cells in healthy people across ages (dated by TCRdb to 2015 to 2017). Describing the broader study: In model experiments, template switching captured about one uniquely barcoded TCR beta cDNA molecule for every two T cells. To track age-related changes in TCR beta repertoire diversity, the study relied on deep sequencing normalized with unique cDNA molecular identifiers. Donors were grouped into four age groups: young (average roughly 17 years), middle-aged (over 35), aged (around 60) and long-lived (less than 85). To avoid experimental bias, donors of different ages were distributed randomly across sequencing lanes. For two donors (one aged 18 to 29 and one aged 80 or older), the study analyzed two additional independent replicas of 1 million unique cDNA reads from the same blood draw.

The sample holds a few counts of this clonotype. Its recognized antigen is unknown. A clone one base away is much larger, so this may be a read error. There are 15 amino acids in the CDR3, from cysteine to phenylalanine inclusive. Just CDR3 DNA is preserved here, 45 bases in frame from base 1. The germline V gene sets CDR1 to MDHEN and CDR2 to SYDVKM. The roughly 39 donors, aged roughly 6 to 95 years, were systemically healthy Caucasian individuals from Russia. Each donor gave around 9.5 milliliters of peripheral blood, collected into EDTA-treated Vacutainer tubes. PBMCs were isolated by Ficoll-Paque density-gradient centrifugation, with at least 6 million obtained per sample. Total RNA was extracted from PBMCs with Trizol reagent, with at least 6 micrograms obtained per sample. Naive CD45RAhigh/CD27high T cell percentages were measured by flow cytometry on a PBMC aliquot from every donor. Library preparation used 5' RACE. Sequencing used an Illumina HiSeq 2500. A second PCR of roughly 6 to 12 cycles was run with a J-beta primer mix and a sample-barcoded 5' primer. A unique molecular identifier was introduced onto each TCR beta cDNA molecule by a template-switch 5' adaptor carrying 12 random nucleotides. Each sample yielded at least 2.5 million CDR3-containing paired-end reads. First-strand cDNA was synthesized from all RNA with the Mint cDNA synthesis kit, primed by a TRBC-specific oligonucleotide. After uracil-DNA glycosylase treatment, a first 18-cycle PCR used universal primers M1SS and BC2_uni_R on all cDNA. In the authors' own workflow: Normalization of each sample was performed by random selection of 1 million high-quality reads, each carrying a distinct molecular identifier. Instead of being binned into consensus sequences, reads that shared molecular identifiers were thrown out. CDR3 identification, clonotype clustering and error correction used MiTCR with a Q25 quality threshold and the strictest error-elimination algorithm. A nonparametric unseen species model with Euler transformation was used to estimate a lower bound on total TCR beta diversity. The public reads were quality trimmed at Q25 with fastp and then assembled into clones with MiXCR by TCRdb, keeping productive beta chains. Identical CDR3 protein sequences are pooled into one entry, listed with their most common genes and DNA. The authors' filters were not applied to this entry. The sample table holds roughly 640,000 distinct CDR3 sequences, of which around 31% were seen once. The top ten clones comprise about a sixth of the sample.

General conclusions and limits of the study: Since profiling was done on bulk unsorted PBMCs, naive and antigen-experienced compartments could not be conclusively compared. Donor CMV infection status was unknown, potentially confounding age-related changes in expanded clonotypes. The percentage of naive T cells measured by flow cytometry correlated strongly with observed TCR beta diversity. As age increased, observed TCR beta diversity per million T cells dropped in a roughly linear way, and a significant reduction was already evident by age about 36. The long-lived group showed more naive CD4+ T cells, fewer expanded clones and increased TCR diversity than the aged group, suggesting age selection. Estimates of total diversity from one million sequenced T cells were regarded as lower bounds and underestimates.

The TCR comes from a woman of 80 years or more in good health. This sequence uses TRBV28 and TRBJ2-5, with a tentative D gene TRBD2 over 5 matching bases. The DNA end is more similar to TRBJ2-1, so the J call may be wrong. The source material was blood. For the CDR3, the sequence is CASSLYRGYQETQFF. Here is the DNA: TGTGCCAGCAGTTTATATCGCGGGTACCAAGAGACCCAGTTCTTC.